This section outlines one TCR beta chain sequence together with its context. The target antigen is unknown. Data came from immunoSEQ multiplex PCR; TCRdb stores just in-frame clones and leaves some out. The top ten hold 2.6% of the sample, which has fewer than 250,000 clones, 87% seen once. This specimen belongs to a study of cytomegalovirus exposure and HLA in healthy donors. Study results and limitations: There were a few CMV-associated chains whose specificity for CMV antigens was confirmed in vitro.

V shed 0 bases and J 6 bases; nucleotides not matched to a gene: 11. The CDR3 runs 18 residues. In germline, CDR1 is SGHRS, CDR2 YFSETQ. This TCR derives from a man between 18 and 35 years old in good health and CMV-seronegative. V usage is TRBV5-1 and J usage is TRBJ2-1; 11 bases fit TRBD2. Material: PBMCs. The CDR3 sequence is CASSLVGASGGIPNEQFF. The DNA for the CDR3 is TGCGCCAGCAGCTTGGTTGGGGCTAGCGGGGGGATCCCCAATGAGCAGTTCTTC.